This T cell receptor (beta chain) was sequenced during a study of control samples from healthy donors and cancer patients. Only in-frame clones appear in the TCRdb table, and some are missing; sequencing was by immunoSEQ multiplex PCR. The sample includes 170,000 or so clones, 90% to 95% of them seen just once. Unmatched junction bases numbered 13, after V lost 4 bases and J lost 4 bases. This CDR3 comprises 17 residues. The V gene's germline CDR1 is LGHNA and CDR2 YSLEER. The chain couples TRBV4-3 to TRBJ1-2; 9 bases match TRBD1. Input material: blood. The receptor comes from a woman in her forties in good health. In DNA form, the CDR3 reads TGCGCCAGCAGCCGCGGTTTACAGGGGGCCTTTTTCTATGGCTACACCTTC. It encodes CASSRGLQGAFFYGYTF.